The rows below give T cell receptor beta chains drawn from one sample of a study of cytomegalovirus exposure and HLA in healthy donors. Some clones are missing from TCRdb's copy, which holds only in-frame ones; the method was immunoSEQ multiplex PCR. This sample has approximately 89,000 clones, with less than 75% found just once. The sample consisted of PBMCs. The receptors were sampled from a woman in her thirties in good health and CMV-seropositive. Both conserved end residues are part of each CDR3. D genes are given only for firm matches. Not every row has a clone size; where given, it reads once, few, many or a size class.

clone size: -; D gene: -; J gene: TRBJ1-1; V gene: TRBV5-1; CDR3 length: 16; CDR3 DNA: TGCGCCAGCAGCTTGAGTGGGGCGCGGATGAACACTGAAGCTTTCTTT; CDR3 protein: CASSLSGARMNTEAFF
clone size: once; D gene: TRBD2; J gene: TRBJ2-3; V gene: TRBV5-1; CDR3 length: 18; CDR3 DNA: TGCGCCAGCAGCCTGTCTAGCGGGGGATCCCTTAGTACAGATACGCAGTATTTT; CDR3 protein: CASSLSSGGSLSTDTQYF
clone size: -; D gene: -; J gene: TRBJ2-7; V gene: TRBV28; CDR3 length: 15; CDR3 DNA: TGTGCCAGCAGTCCCAGACTAGTTGAAACCTACGAGCAGTACTTC; CDR3 protein: CASSPRLVETYEQYF
clone size: -; D gene: TRBD1; J gene: TRBJ2-7; V gene: TRBV7-7; CDR3 length: 15; CDR3 DNA: TGTGCTAGCAGCTTACGACAGGGGGTACCCTACGAGCAGTACTTC; CDR3 protein: CASSLRQGVPYEQYF
clone size: -; D gene: TRBD1; J gene: TRBJ1-6; V gene: TRBV4-2; CDR3 length: 16; CDR3 DNA: TGTGCCAGCAGCCCTTGGACAGGGACCTCCAATTCACCCCTCCACTTT; CDR3 protein: CASSPWTGTSNSPLHF
clone size: -; D gene: -; J gene: TRBJ1-1; V gene: TRBV7-9; CDR3 length: 14; CDR3 DNA: TGTTCCAGCAGCTTACTACAGTCGAACACTGAAGCTTTCTTT; CDR3 protein: CSSSLLQSNTEAFF
clone size: -; D gene: -; J gene: TRBJ2-1; V gene: TRBV5-6; CDR3 length: 14; CDR3 DNA: TGTGCCAGCAGCTTGGCCCCGGGTGGGAATGAGCAGTTCTTC; CDR3 protein: CASSLAPGGNEQFF
clone size: few; D gene: -; J gene: TRBJ1-4; V gene: TRBV28; CDR3 length: 13; CDR3 DNA: TGTGCCAGCACGCACGCGACTAATGAAAAACTGTTTTTT; CDR3 protein: CASTHATNEKLFF
clone size: -; D gene: -; J gene: TRBJ1-1; V gene: TRBV27; CDR3 length: 14; CDR3 DNA: TGTGCCAGCAGTTACAGCTTCATGAACACTGAAGCTTTCTTT; CDR3 protein: CASSYSFMNTEAFF
clone size: -; D gene: -; J gene: TRBJ1-2; V gene: TRBV29-1; CDR3 length: 13; CDR3 DNA: TGCAGCGTTGAAGATGACAGCAGAGTTGGCTACACCTTC; CDR3 protein: CSVEDDSRVGYTF
clone size: few; D gene: -; J gene: TRBJ2-7; V gene: TRBV20-1; CDR3 length: 11; CDR3 DNA: TGCAGTGCCACGACATTCTACGAGCAGTACTTC; CDR3 protein: CSATTFYEQYF
clone size: -; D gene: -; J gene: TRBJ1-2; V gene: TRBV18; CDR3 length: 15; CDR3 DNA: TGTGCCAGCTCACCAGAACAGGGAACTAACTATGGCTACACCTTC; CDR3 protein: CASSPEQGTNYGYTF
clone size: once; D gene: -; J gene: TRBJ1-2; V gene: TRBV12-5; CDR3 length: 18; CDR3 DNA: TGTGCTAGTGGTTTGGTACGGACTTGGGACACCGAAAACTATGGCTACACCTTC; CDR3 protein: CASGLVRTWDTENYGYTF
clone size: few; D gene: -; J gene: TRBJ2-3; V gene: TRBV6-6; CDR3 length: 15; CDR3 DNA: TGTGCCAGCAGTTCCCGGGGGGCTAGCACAGATACGCAGTATTTT; CDR3 protein: CASSSRGASTDTQYF
clone size: -; D gene: TRBD1; J gene: TRBJ2-3; V gene: TRBV4-3; CDR3 length: 15; CDR3 DNA: TGCGCCAGCAGCCATGTTGGCAGGGGGACAGATACGCAGTATTTT; CDR3 protein: CASSHVGRGTDTQYF
clone size: -; D gene: -; J gene: TRBJ1-3; V gene: TRBV2; CDR3 length: 13; CDR3 DNA: TGTGCCAAGGACACACTCTCTGGAAACACCATATATTTT; CDR3 protein: CAKDTLSGNTIYF
clone size: -; D gene: -; J gene: TRBJ2-7; V gene: TRBV5-6; CDR3 length: 12; CDR3 DNA: TGTGCCAGCAGCTTGTCCGTCTACGAGCAGTACTTC; CDR3 protein: CASSLSVYEQYF
clone size: -; D gene: -; J gene: TRBJ1-3; V gene: TRBV4-1; CDR3 length: 13; CDR3 DNA: TGCGCCAGCAGCCTGGACACATTAAACACCATATATTTT; CDR3 protein: CASSLDTLNTIYF
clone size: -; D gene: TRBD1; J gene: TRBJ2-3; V gene: TRBV7-2; CDR3 length: 18; CDR3 DNA: TGTGCCAGCAGACAGAGGGGACAGGGGGCCCTTGGCACAGATACGCAGTATTTT; CDR3 protein: CASRQRGQGALGTDTQYF
clone size: -; D gene: -; J gene: TRBJ2-1; V gene: TRBV2; CDR3 length: 15; CDR3 DNA: TGTGCCAGCAGTGAACTATCGGGGAACTACAATGAGCAGTTCTTC; CDR3 protein: CASSELSGNYNEQFF
clone size: -; D gene: TRBD2; J gene: TRBJ2-3; V gene: TRBV5-3; CDR3 length: 22; CDR3 DNA: TGTGCCAGAAACTCGCCTCGAGGGGGACTAGCGGGGGAGAACCCGAGCACAGATACGCAGTATTTT; CDR3 protein: CARNSPRGGLAGENPSTDTQYF
clone size: -; D gene: TRBD2; J gene: TRBJ2-3; V gene: TRBV19; CDR3 length: 16; CDR3 DNA: TGTGCCAGTAGCCCCCGGACTAGCGCGACCACAGATACGCAGTATTTT; CDR3 protein: CASSPRTSATTDTQYF
clone size: -; D gene: -; J gene: TRBJ1-5; V gene: TRBV19; CDR3 length: 13; CDR3 DNA: TGTGCCAGTAACTTTTTCGGGAGTCAGCCCCAGCATTTT; CDR3 protein: CASNFFGSQPQHF
clone size: -; D gene: TRBD1; J gene: TRBJ1-5; V gene: TRBV19; CDR3 length: 17; CDR3 DNA: TGTGCCAGTAGTATAGGGCAGGGGACAGTGAGCAATCAGCCCCAGCATTTT; CDR3 protein: CASSIGQGTVSNQPQHF